This T cell receptor beta chain is drawn from a study of CD8+ T cells in alopecia areata. Extraction and reverse transcription of RNA yielded cDNA as the sequencing template. Libraries were prepared by immunoSEQ multiplex PCR; TCRdb keeps only in-frame clonotypes and omits some of them. The table has around 210,000 clones, approximately 53% seen once. J lost 1 base, V lost 7 bases, and 7 bases had no gene match. The CDR3 is 14 residues long. Germline V lookup: CDR1 GTSNPN, CDR2 SVGIG (reference sequence). The clonotype originates from a human donor in good health. The J gene is TRBJ1-3, the V gene TRBV30, with TRBD1 identical over 7 bases. Sequenced material: CD8+ T cells sorted from blood. The CDR3 here is CASNRGFSGNTIYF. The CDR3 nucleotides read TGTGCCTCGAACAGGGGTTTTTCTGGAAACACCATATATTTT.